This passage covers 3 T cell receptor beta chains from one sample sequenced in a study of T cell changes during pregnancy in multiple sclerosis. Method: immunoSEQ multiplex PCR; TCRdb's copy keeps in-frame clones and lacks some. The sample shows approximately 63,000 clones, around 91% of them seen only once. Sequencing used peripheral blood, obtained in the third trimester of pregnancy. Every receptor here comes from a female donor in good health, enrolled as a control in a pregnancy study.

A single count supports this clone. This chain joins TRBV7-9 and TRBJ2-7; D possibly corresponds to TRBD1 (5 bases). The CDR3 length is 13 residues. CDR1 is SEHNR and CDR2 is FQNEAQ in the germline V gene (reference sequence). The V and J ends lost 4 bases and 2 bases respectively, with 9 bases between them. The CDR3 spells CASSSDKAYEQYF. DNA of the CDR3: TGTGCCAGCAGCTCGGACAAAGCCTACGAGCAGTACTTC.

V usage is TRBV4-2 and J usage is TRBJ2-3; D is perhaps TRBD2 (6 bases). Germline V gene sequence: CDR1 LGHNA, CDR2 YNFKEQ. CDR3 length: 18 amino acids. The ends were cut back, 3 bases at V and 1 base at J, with 20 bases in the middle. This chain's CDR3 is CASSQWGSMEGGTDTQYF. In DNA form, the CDR3 reads TGTGCCAGCAGCCAGTGGGGATCTATGGAGGGTGGCACAGATACGCAGTATTTT.

The chain links TRBV18 to TRBJ2-7, with 8 bases identical to TRBD1. Germline V gene lookup returns CDR1 KGHSH and CDR2 LQKENI. The V and J ends lost 6 bases and 4 bases, in that order; junction bases with no gene match: 17. This CDR3 is built from 17 residues. The CDR3 region has the DNA TGTGCCAGCTCCCGTTCCTCACTCAGGGGGCTGGAATACGAGCAGTACTTC. This codes for CASSRSSLRGLEYEQYF.